This TCR beta chain is drawn from a study of blood T cell repertoires in COVID-19. Study overall: Sample material is recorded as cDNA or gDNA derived from T cells, B-cell-depleted T cells, or PBMCs.

Assay: immunoSEQ multiplex PCR; the TCRdb copy retains only in-frame clones and omits some. The data contain 200,000 to 250,000 clones, around 90% of them singletons. The germline V and J ends were trimmed by 1 base and 7 bases, with 9 bases remaining between them. Germline assignment: CDR1 SGHNT and CDR2 YYREEE (reference sequence). The CDR3 length is 14 residues. Source material: PBMCs or T cells enriched from blood (not recorded which). This chain joins TRBV5-4 and TRBJ1-6; the D is unclear. This TCR derives from a woman in her thirties with acute COVID-19. The CDR3 region has the DNA TGTGCCAGCAGCTTGCCCGCGGGGAATTCACCCCTCCACTTT. Protein: CASSLPAGNSPLHF. The full variable domain, with the rest looked up from reference TRBV5-4 and TRBJ1-6, is ETGVTQSPTHLIKTRGQQVTLRCSSQSGHNTVSWYQQALGQGPQFIFQYYREEENGRGNFPPRFSGLQFPNYSSELNVNALELDDSALYLCASSLPAGNSPLHFGNGTRLTVT.